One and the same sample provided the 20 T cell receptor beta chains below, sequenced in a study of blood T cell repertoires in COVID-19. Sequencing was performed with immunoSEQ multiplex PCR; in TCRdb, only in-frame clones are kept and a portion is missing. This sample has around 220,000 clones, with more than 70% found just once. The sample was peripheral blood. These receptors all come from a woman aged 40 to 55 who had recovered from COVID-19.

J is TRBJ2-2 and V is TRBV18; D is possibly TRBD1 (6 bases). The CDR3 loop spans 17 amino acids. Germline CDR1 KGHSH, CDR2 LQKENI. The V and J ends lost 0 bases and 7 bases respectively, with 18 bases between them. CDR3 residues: CASSPPSNRAIVGELFF. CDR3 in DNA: TGTGCCAGCTCACCACCATCGAACAGGGCTATCGTCGGGGAGCTGTTTTTT. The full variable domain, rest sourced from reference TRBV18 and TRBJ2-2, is NAGVMQNPRHLVRRRGQEARLRCSPMKGHSHVYWYRQLPEEGLKFMVYLQKENIIDESGMPKERFSAEFPKEGPSILRIQQVVRGDSAAYFCASSPPSNRAIVGELFFGEGSRLTVL.

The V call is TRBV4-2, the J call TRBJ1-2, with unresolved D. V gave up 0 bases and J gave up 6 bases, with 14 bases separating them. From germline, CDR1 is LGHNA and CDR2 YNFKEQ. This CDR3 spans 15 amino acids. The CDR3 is CASSQDPTTGNGYTF. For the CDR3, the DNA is TGTGCCAGCAGCCAAGATCCAACGACGGGGAATGGCTACACCTTC.

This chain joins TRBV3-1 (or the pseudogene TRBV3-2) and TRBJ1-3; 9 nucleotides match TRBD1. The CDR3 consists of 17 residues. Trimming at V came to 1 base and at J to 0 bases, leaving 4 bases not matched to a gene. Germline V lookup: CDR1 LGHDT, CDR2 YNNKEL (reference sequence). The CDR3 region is CASSQGQGGNSGNTIYF. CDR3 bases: TGTGCCAGCAGCCAAGGACAGGGGGGTAACTCTGGAAACACCATATATTTT.

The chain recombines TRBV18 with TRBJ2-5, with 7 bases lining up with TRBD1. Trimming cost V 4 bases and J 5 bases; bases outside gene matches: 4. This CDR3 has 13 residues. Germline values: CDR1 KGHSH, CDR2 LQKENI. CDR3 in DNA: TGTGCCAGCTCACGACAGGGCGGGGAGACCCAGTACTTC. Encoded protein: CASSRQGGETQYF.

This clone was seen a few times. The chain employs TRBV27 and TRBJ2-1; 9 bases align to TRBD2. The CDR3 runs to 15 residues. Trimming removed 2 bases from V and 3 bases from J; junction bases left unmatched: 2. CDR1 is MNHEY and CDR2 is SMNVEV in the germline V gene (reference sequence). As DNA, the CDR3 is TGTGCCAGCAGTTTAGGCGGGAGGGTCTACAATGAGCAGTTCTTC. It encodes CASSLGGRVYNEQFF.

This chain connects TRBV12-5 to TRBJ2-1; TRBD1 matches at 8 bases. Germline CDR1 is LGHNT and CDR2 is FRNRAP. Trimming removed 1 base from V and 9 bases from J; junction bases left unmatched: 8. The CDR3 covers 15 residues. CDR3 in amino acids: CASGLGQTGDVEQFF. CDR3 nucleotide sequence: TGTGCTAGTGGTTTGGGCCAGACAGGGGATGTTGAGCAGTTCTTC.

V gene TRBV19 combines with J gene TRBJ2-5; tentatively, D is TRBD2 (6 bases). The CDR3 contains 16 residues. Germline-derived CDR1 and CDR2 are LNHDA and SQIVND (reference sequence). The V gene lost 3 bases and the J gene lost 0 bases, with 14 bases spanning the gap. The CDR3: CASSMGLALYQETQYF. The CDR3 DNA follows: TGTGCCAGTAGTATGGGACTTGCGTTGTACCAAGAGACCCAGTACTTC.

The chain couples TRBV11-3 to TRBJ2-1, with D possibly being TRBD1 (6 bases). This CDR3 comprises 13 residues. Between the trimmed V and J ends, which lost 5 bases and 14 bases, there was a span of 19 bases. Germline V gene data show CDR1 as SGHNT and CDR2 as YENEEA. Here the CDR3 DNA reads TGTGCCAGCAGCCTCCGAGGGGGAAGTTATAAGTTCTTC. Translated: CASSLRGGSYKFF.

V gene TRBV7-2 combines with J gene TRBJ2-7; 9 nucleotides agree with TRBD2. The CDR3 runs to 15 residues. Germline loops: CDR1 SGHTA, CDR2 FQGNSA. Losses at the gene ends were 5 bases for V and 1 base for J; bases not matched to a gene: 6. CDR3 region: CASSTTSGRSYEQYF. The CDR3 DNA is TGTGCCAGCAGCACGACTAGCGGAAGGTCCTACGAGCAGTACTTC.

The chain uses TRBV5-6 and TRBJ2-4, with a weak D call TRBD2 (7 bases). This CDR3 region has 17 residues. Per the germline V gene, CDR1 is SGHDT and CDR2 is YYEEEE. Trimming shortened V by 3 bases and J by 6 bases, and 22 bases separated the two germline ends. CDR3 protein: CASSSPGGSGAGNIQYF. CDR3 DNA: TGTGCCAGCAGCTCCCCGGGGGGTTCGGGGGCCGGAAACATTCAGTACTTC.

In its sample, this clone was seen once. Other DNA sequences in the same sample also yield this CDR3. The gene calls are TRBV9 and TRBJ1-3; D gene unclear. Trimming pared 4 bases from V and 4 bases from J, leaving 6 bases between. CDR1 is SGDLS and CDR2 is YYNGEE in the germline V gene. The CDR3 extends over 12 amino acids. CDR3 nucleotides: TGTGCCAGCAGCCCTCGGGGAAACACCATATATTTT. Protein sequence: CASSPRGNTIYF. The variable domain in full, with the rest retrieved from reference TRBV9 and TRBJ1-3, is DSGVTQTPKHLITATGQRVTLRCSPRSGDLSVYWYQQSLDQGLQFLIQYYNGEERAKGNILERFSAQQFPDLHSELNLSSLELGDSALYFCASSPRGNTIYFGEGSWLTVV.

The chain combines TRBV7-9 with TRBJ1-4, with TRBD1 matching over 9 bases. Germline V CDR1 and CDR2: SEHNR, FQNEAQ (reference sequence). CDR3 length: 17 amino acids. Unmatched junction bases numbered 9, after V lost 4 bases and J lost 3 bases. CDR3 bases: TGTGCCAGCAGCTCCCCAACGGGGACAGGGTCTAATGAAAAACTGTTTTTT. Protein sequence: CASSSPTGTGSNEKLFF.

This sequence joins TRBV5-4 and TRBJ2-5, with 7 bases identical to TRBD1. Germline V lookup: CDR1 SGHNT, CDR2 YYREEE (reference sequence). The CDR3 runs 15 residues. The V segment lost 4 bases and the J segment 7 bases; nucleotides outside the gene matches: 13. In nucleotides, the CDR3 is TGTGCCAGCAGCCCCTTACAGGGGCGACAGGGGACCCAGTACTTC. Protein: CASSPLQGRQGTQYF.

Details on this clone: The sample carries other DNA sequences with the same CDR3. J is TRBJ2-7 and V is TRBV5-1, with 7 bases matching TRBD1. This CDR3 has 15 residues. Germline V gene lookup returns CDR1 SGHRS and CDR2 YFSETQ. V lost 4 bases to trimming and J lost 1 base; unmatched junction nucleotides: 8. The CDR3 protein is CASSPRTGPSYEQYF. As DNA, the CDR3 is TGCGCCAGCAGCCCGCGGACAGGTCCTTCCTACGAGCAGTACTTC. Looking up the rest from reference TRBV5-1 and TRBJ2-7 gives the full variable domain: KAGVTQTPRYLIKTRGQQVTLSCSPISGHRSVSWYQQTPGQGLQFLFEYFSETQRNKGNFPGRFSGRQFSNSRSEMNVSTLELGDSALYLCASSPRTGPSYEQYFGPGTRLTVT.

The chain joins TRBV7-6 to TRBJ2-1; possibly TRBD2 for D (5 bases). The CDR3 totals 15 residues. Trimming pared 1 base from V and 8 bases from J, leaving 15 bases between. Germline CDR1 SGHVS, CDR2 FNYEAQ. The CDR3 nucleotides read TGTGCCAGCAGCTTAGTGGCTAGCCTGGGCGATGAGCAGTTCTTC. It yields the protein CASSLVASLGDEQFF.

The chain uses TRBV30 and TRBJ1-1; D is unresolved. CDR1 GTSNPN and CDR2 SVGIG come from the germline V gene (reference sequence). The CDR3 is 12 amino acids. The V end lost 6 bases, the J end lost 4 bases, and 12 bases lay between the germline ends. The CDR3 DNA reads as TGTGCCTGCGGGGAGTGGGCCACTGAAGCTTTCTTT. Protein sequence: CACGEWATEAFF.

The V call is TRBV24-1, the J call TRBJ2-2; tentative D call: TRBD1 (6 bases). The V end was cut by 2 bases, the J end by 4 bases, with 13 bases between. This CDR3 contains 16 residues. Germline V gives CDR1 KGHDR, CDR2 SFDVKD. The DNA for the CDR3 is TGTGCCACCAGTGATTGGGGACATGTGGGCACCGGGGAGCTGTTTTTT. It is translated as CATSDWGHVGTGELFF.

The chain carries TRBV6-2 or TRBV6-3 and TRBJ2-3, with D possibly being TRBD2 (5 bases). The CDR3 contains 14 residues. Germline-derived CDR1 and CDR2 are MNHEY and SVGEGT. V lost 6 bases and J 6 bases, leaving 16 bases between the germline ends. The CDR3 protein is CASSLGLSGDTQYF. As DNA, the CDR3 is TGTGCCAGCAGCCTAGGACTGTCCGGGGATACGCAGTATTTT.

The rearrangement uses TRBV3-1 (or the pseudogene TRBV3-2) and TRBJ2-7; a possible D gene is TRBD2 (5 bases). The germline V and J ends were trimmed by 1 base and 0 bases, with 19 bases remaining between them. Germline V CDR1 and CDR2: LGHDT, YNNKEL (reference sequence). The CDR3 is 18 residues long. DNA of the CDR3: TGTGCCAGCAGCCAAGGCTCCTCCCTAGCTTCAACCTCCTACGAGCAGTACTTC. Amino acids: CASSQGSSLASTSYEQYF.

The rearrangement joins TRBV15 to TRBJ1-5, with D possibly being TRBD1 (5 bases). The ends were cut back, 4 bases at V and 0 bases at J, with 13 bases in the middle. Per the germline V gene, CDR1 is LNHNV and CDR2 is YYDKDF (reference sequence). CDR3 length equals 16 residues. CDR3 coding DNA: TGTGCCACCAGCATAAGGGGAACCTATAGCAATCAGCCCCAGCATTTT. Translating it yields CATSIRGTYSNQPQHF.